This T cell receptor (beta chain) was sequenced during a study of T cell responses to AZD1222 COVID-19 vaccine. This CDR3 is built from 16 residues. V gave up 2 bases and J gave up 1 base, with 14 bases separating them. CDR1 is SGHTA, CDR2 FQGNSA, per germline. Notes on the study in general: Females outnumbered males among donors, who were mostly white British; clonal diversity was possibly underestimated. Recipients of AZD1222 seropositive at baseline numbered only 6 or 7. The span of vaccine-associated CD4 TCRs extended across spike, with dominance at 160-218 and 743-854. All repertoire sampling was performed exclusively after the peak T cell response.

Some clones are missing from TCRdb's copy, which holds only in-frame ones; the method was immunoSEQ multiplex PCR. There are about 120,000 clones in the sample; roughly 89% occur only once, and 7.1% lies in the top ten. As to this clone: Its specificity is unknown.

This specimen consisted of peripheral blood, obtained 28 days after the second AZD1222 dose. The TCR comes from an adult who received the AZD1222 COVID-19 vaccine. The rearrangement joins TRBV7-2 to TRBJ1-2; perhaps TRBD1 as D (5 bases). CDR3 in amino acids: CASSLSPPGVNYGYTF. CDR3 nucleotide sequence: TGTGCCAGCAGCTTAAGTCCTCCGGGGGTTAACTATGGCTACACCTTC. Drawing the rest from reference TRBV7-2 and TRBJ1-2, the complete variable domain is GAGVSQSPSNKVTEKGKDVELRCDPISGHTALYWYRQSLGQGLEFLIYFQGNSAPDKSGLPSDRFSAERTGGSVSTLTIQRTQQEDSAVYLCASSLSPPGVNYGYTFGSGTRLTVV.